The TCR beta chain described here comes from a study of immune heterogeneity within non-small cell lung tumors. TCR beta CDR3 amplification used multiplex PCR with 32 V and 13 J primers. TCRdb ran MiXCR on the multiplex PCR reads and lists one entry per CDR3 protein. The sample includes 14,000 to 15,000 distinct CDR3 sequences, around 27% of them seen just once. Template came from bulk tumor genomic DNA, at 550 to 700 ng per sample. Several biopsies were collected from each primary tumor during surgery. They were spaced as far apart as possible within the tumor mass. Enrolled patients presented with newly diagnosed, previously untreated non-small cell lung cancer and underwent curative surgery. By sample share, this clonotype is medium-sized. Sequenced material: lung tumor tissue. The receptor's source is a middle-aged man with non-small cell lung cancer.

The CDR3 nucleotides are TGTGCCAGCAGTGAAGCGCTGTCCGAGCAGTACTTC. The encoded protein is CASSEALSEQYF. The rearrangement uses TRBV2 and TRBJ2-7; D gene unclear. V was clipped by 0 bases and J by 6 bases, with 6 bases between them. CDR3 length equals 12 residues. Germline loops: CDR1 SNHLY, CDR2 FYNNEI.